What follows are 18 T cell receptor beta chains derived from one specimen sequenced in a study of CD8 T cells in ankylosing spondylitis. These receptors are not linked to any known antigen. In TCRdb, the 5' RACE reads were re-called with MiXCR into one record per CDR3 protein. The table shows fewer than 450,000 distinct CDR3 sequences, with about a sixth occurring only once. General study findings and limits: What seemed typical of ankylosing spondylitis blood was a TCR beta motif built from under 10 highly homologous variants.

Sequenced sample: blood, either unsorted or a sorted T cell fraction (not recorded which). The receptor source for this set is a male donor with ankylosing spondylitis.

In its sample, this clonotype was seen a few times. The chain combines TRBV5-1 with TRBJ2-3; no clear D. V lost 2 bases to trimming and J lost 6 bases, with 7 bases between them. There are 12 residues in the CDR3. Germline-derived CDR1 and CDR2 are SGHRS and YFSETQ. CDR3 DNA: TGCGCCAGCAGCTTTACGCAGGATACGCAGTATTTT. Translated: CASSFTQDTQYF.

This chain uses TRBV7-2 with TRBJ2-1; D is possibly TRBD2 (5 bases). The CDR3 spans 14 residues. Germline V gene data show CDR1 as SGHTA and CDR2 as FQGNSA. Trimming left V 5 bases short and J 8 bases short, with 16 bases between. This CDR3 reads CASSGNGQRYEQFF. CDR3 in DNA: TGTGCCAGCAGCGGGAACGGGCAGCGGTATGAGCAGTTCTTC.

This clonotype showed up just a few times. CDR3 sequence (DNA): TGTGCCAGCAGTGGCGCGGGGGGGGCAGAGACCTACAATGAGCAGTTCTTC. As protein: CASSGAGGAETYNEQFF. The V gene is TRBV25-1, the J gene TRBJ2-1; 9 bases match TRBD2. The germline CDR1 and CDR2 sequences are MGHDK and SYGVNS. The CDR3 extends over 17 amino acids. J was trimmed by 2 bases and V by 4 bases; bases with no gene match: 9.

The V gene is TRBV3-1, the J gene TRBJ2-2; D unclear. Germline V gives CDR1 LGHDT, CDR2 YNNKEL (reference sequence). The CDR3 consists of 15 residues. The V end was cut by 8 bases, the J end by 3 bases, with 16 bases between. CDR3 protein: CASFGPSGYTGELFF. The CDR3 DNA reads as TGTGCCAGCTTTGGGCCTTCTGGATACACCGGGGAGCTGTTTTTT.

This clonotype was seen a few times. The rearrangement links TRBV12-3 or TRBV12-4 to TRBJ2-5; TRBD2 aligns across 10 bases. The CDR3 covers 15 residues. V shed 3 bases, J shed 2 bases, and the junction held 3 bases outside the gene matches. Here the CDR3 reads CASSFPSGGQETQYF. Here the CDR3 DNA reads TGTGCCAGCAGTTTCCCTAGCGGGGGACAAGAGACCCAGTACTTC.

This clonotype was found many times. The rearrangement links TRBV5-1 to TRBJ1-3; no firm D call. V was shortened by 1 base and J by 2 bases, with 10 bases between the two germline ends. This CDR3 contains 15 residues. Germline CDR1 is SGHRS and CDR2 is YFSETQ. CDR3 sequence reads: CASSLSAGPGNTIYF. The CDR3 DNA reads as TGCGCCAGCAGCTTGAGTGCCGGACCTGGAAACACCATATATTTT. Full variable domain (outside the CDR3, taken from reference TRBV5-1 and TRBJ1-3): KAGVTQTPRYLIKTRGQQVTLSCSPISGHRSVSWYQQTPGQGLQFLFEYFSETQRNKGNFPGRFSGRQFSNSRSEMNVSTLELGDSALYLCASSLSAGPGNTIYFGEGSWLTVV.

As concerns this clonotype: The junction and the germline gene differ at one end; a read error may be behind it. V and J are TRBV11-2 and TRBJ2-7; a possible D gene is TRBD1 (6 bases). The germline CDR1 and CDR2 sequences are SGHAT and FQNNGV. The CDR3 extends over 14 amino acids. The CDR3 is CAISWTDSYVEQYF. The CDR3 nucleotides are TGTGCCATCAGCTGGACAGACTCCTACGTGGAGCAGTACTTC.

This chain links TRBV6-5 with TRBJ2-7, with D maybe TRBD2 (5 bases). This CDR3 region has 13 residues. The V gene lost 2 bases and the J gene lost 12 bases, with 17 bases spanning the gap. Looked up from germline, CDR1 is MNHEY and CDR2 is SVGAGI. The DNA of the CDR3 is TGTGCCAGCAGTTACGACGGGAACCACCCATGGTACTTC. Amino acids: CASSYDGNHPWYF.

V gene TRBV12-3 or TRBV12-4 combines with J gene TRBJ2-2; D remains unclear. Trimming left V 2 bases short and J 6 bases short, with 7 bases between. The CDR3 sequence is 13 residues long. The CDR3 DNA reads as TGTGCCAGCAGTTTACTTGAGTCCGGGGAGCTGTTTTTT. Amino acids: CASSLLESGELFF.

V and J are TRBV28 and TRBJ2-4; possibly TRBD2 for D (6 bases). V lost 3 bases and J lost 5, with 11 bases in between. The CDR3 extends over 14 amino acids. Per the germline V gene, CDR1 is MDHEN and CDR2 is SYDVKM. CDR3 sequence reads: CASSFMRDENIQYF. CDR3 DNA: TGTGCCAGCAGTTTCATGCGGGACGAAAACATTCAGTACTTC.

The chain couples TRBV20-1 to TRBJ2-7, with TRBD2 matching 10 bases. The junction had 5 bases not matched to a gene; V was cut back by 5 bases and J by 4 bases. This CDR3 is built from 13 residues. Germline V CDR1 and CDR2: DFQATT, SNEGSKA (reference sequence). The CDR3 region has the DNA TGCAGTGCTGACACTAGCGGGAAGTACGAGCAGTACTTC. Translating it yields CSADTSGKYEQYF.

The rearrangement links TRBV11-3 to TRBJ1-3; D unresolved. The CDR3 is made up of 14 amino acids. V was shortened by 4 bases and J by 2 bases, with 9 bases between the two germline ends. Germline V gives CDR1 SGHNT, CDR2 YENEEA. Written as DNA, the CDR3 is TGTGCCAGCAGCTCCCGACACACTGGAAACACCATATATTTT. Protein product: CASSSRHTGNTIYF. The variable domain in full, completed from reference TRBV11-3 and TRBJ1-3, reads EAGVVQSPRYKIIEKKQPVAFWCNPISGHNTLYWYLQNLGQGPELLIRYENEEAVDDSQLPKDRFSAERLKGVDSTLKIQPAELGDSAVYLCASSSRHTGNTIYFGEGSWLTVV.

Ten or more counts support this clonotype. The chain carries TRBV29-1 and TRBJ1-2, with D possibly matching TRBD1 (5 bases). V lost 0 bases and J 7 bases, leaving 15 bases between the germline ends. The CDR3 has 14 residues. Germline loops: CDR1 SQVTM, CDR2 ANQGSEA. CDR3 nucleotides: TGCAGCGTTGAAGAGTTGGGGGGTTGGCGTGGCTACACCTTC. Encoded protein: CSVEELGGWRGYTF. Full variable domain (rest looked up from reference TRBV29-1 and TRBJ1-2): SAVISQKPSRDICQRGTSLTIQCQVDSQVTMMFWYRQQPGQSLTLIATANQGSEATYESGFVIDKFPISRPNLTFSTLTVSNMSPEDSSIYLCSVEELGGWRGYTFGSGTRLTVV.

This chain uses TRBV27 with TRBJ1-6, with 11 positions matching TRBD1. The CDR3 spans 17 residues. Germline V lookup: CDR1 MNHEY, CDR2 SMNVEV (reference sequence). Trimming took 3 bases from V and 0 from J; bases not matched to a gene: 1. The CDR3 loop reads CASSLDRGPSYNSPLHF. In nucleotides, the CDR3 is TGTGCCAGCAGTTTGGACAGGGGGCCCTCCTATAATTCACCCCTCCACTTT.

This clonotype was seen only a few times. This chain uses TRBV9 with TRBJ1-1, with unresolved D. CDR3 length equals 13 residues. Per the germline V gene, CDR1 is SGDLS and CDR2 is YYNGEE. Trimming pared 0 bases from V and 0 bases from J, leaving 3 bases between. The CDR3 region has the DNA TGTGCCAGCAGCGTAGCCATGAACACTGAAGCTTTCTTT. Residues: CASSVAMNTEAFF.

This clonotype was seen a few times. The CDR3 reads CAISTLVGRESYNEQFF. The CDR3 nucleotides are TGTGCCATCAGCACCCTTGTGGGGCGGGAGTCATACAATGAGCAGTTCTTC. V and J are TRBV10-3 and TRBJ2-1; 7 bases are a match to TRBD2. Looked up from germline, CDR1 is ENHRY and CDR2 is SYGVKD. After removal of 6 bases from V and 4 bases from J, the junction contained 15 bases not matched to a gene. This CDR3 comprises 17 residues.

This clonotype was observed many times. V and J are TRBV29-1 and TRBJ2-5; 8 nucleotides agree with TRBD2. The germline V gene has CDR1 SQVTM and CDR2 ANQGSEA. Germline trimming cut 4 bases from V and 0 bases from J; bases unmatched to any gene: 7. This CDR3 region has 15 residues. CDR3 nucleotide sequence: TGCAGCGTTGTACGGCTAGCGGGCTACCAAGAGACCCAGTACTTC. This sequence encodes CSVVRLAGYQETQYF.

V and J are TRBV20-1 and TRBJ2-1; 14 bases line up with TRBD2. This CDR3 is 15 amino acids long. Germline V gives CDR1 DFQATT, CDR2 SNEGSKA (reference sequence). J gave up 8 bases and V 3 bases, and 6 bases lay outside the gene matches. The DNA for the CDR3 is TGCAGTGCTAGTTGGACTAGCGGGAGGAGGGATGAGCAGTTCTTC. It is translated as CSASWTSGRRDEQFF.